The following is a T cell receptor (beta chain) sequence with its context. Its specificity is not known. The data derive from a study of cytomegalovirus exposure and HLA in healthy donors. General study results and limits: The study put under 200 TCR beta chains on its list as cytomegalovirus-associated. In a later analysis, HLA-associated TCR beta chains were more clonally expanded than equally common others. A missense variant in DCLRE1C was later tied to TCR beta V- and J-gene trimming.

13 Jbeta primers and 60 Vbeta primers were used for the PCR. Here immunoSEQ multiplex PCR was the method, and the copy in TCRdb shows in-frame clones only, minus some. This sample has tens of thousands of clones; under 80% occur once, and the top ten carry 3.5% to 5%. This clonotype originated in a man aged 60-69 years in good health and CMV-seronegative. Sequenced input: PBMCs.

CDR3 nucleotide sequence: TGTGCCTGGAGAGGGGCTGGGGGCAATCAGCCCCAGCATTTT. Translating it yields CAWRGAGGNQPQHF. This chain connects TRBV30 to TRBJ1-5, with D tentatively TRBD1 (5 bases). The CDR3 is 14 residues long. With 3 bases removed from V and 2 bases from J, the gap between germline ends came to 11 bases. In germline, CDR1 is GTSNPN, CDR2 SVGIG (reference sequence).